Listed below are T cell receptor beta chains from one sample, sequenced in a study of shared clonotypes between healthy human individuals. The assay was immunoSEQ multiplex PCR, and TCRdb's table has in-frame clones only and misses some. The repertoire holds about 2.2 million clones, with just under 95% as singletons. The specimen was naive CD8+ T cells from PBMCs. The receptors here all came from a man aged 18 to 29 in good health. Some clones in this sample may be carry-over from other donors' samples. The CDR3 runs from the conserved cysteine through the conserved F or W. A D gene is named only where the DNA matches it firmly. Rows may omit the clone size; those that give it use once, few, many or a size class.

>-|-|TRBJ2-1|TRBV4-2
TGTGCCAGCAGCCAAGATCTTGGGCTAGCGTTAGATGAGCAGTTCTTC
CASSQDLGLALDEQFF
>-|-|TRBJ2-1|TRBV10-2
TGCGCCAGCAGTGCCTTGAGGGGATCAAACAATGAGCAGTTCTTC
CASSALRGSNNEQFF
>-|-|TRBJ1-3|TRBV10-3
TGTGCCATCAGTGAGTCAATTGGTGGAAACACCATATATTTT
CAISESIGGNTIYF
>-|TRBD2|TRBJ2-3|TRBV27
TGTGCCAGCAGCCTGCGGGGGCTAGCGGGTAGCACAGATACGCAGTATTTT
CASSLRGLAGSTDTQYF
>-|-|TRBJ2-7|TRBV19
TGTGCCACGGGGCAGGAAACCTACGAGCAGTACTTC
CATGQETYEQYF
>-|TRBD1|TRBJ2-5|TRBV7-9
TGTGCCAGCAGCCCCCTCCGACAGGGTTTGCGCGAGACCCAGTACTTC
CASSPLRQGLRETQYF
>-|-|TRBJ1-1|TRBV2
TGTGCCAGCAGTGAAGCGGCCGCCCGCACTGAAGCTTTCTTT
CASSEAAARTEAFF
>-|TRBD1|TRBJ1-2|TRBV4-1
TGCGCCAGCAGCCAAGCCAGGGGGCGGGATGGCTACACCTTC
CASSQARGRDGYTF
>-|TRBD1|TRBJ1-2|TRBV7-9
TGTGCCAGCACCCCCTTCTCCGGGACAGGGGCCGGCTACACCTTC
CASTPFSGTGAGYTF
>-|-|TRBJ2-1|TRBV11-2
TGTGCCAGCAGCTTGGGCGGGATTAACTCCTACAATGAGCAGTTCTTC
CASSLGGINSYNEQFF
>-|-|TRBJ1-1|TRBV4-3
TGCGCCAGCAGCCAGGGGCAGAACACTGAAGCTTTCTTT
CASSQGQNTEAFF
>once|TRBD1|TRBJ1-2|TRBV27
TGTGCCAGCAGTTTCCTCCCGAGACAGGGGACGCATGGCTACACCTTC
CASSFLPRQGTHGYTF
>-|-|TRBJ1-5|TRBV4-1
TGCGCCAGCAGCCCGGAACGGGGAAATCAGCCCCAGCATTTT
CASSPERGNQPQHF
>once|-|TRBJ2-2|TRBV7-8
TGTGCCAGCAGCTTAGGGGGGTACACCGGGGAGCTGTTTTTT
CASSLGGYTGELFF
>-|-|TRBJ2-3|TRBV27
TGTGCCAGCAGTTTACAGGGTTTTGTTGGACGCACAGATACGCAGTATTTT
CASSLQGFVGRTDTQYF
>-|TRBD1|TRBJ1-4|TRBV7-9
TGTGCCAGCAGCTCGTCCCGGGACAGGGTTGACAATGAAAAACTGTTTTTT
CASSSSRDRVDNEKLFF
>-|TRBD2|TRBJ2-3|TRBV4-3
TGCGCCAGCAGCCAAGATCCACGGGAGGGCCCTTATACGCAGTATTTT
CASSQDPREGPYTQYF
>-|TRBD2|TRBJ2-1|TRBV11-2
TGTGCCAGCAGTGCCACCGGGACTAGCGGGAGATACAATGAGCAGTTCTTC
CASSATGTSGRYNEQFF
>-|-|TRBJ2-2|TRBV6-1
TGTGCCAGCAGCAGGAACACCGGGGAGCTGTTTTTT
CASSRNTGELFF
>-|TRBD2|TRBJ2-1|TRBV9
TGTGCCAGCAGCGGAGGACTAGCGGAGTACAATGAGCAGTTCTTC
CASSGGLAEYNEQFF